This passage covers 14 T cell receptor beta chains from one sample sequenced in a study of shared clonotypes between healthy human individuals. Naive CD8 cells lacked CD45RO and underwent positive selection for CCR7, leaving out terminally differentiated effector memory CD45RA+ cells. Produced via immunoSEQ multiplex PCR; TCRdb's table is partial and in-frame only. The sample records 750,000 to 1,000,000 clones, roughly 92% being singletons. The sequencing sample was made of naive CD8+ T cells sorted from blood. These receptors were taken from a man aged 25 to 45 in good health.

V and J are TRBV6-5 and TRBJ2-3, with 9 nucleotides matching TRBD1. V lost 5 bases and J lost 2; bases outside the gene matches: 5. Germline CDR1 reads MNHEY; CDR2 reads SVGAGI. This CDR3 region has 15 residues. This CDR3 reads CASSTTGGITDTQYF. Written as DNA, the CDR3 is TGTGCCAGCAGTACGACAGGGGGTATCACAGATACGCAGTATTTT.

The V call is TRBV6-5, the J call TRBJ2-1; the D is unclear. The CDR3 spans 15 residues. Trimming took 2 bases from V and 2 from J, leaving 10 bases between them. Germline CDR1 is MNHEY and CDR2 is SVGAGI. The CDR3 loop is CASSYVQVPYNEQFF. The CDR3 bases are TGTGCCAGCAGTTACGTCCAGGTTCCCTACAATGAGCAGTTCTTC.

The V and J genes are TRBV9 and TRBJ2-5; D remains unclear. This CDR3 comprises 12 residues. CDR1 and CDR2 (germline): SGDLS, YYNGEE. V was pared by 3 bases and J by 7 bases, with 10 bases between. The CDR3, as DNA: TGTGCCAGCAGCGATTTCACGGGGACCCAGTACTTC. Residues: CASSDFTGTQYF. Drawing the rest from reference TRBV9 and TRBJ2-5, the complete variable domain is DSGVTQTPKHLITATGQRVTLRCSPRSGDLSVYWYQQSLDQGLQFLIQYYNGEERAKGNILERFSAQQFPDLHSELNLSSLELGDSALYFCASSDFTGTQYFGPGTRLLVL.

V usage is TRBV1 and J usage is TRBJ2-1; the table gives TRBD2 as D, unverified against the DNA. TRBV1 is noted as a pseudogene. The CDR3 totals 16 residues. The CDR3 sequence is CTLRAASGIRLNEQFF. DNA of the CDR3: TGCACTTTGCGGGCGGCTAGCGGGATTCGTCTCAATGAGCAGTTCTTC.

The chain links TRBV27 to TRBJ2-3, with D hard to call. V lost 5 bases, J lost 5 bases, and 8 bases lay in between. The CDR3 covers 12 residues. Germline assignment: CDR1 MNHEY and CDR2 SMNVEV (reference sequence). This CDR3 reads CASSRRLDTQYF. CDR3 sequence (DNA): TGTGCCAGCAGTCGAAGACTAGATACGCAGTATTTT.

The chain combines TRBV12-5 with TRBJ1-3; possible D gene TRBD1, 5 bases. Germline V gives CDR1 LGHNT, CDR2 FRNRAP. Deletions cut 6 bases from V and 2 bases from J, with 8 bases between. There are 13 residues in the CDR3. The CDR3 here is CASGPGPGNTIYF. Written as DNA, the CDR3 is TGTGCTAGTGGACCAGGGCCTGGAAACACCATATATTTT.

The V call is TRBV5-1, the J call TRBJ1-1; no clear D gene. CDR1 and CDR2 from the germline V gene are SGHRS and YFSETQ. This CDR3 contains 13 residues. Trimming removed 5 bases at V and 4 bases at J, with 12 bases between. This chain's CDR3 is CASRWEGSTEAFF. CDR3 nucleotides: TGCGCCAGCAGGTGGGAGGGATCCACTGAAGCTTTCTTT.

The chain couples TRBV18 to TRBJ2-3; 8 nucleotides match TRBD2. CDR1 is KGHSH, CDR2 LQKENI, per germline. The CDR3 has 19 amino acids. Losses at the gene ends were 1 base for V and 0 bases for J; bases not matched to a gene: 12. This CDR3 reads CASSPREGEREISTDTQYF. DNA of the CDR3: TGTGCCAGCTCACCACGGGAGGGCGAGCGGGAGATTAGCACAGATACGCAGTATTTT.

The J gene is TRBJ2-1, the V gene TRBV4-3; 8 bases agree with TRBD2. CDR1 is LGHNA and CDR2 is YSLEER in the germline V gene. The V and J ends lost 1 base and 2 bases, in that order; junction bases with no gene match: 4. The CDR3 is 16 residues long. CDR3 in amino acids: CASSQGGSGTYNEQFF. The CDR3 DNA sequence: TGCGCCAGCAGCCAAGGTGGTAGCGGGACCTACAATGAGCAGTTCTTC.

A single count supports this clone. The V gene is TRBV7-9, the J gene TRBJ1-1, with unresolved D. The CDR3 loop spans 14 amino acids. V was cut by 5 bases and J by 0 bases, with 10 bases left in between. Germline CDR1 is SEHNR and CDR2 is FQNEAQ (reference sequence). CDR3 loop: CASSHTPVNTEAFF. The CDR3 nucleotides are TGTGCCAGCAGCCATACGCCCGTGAACACTGAAGCTTTCTTT.

This chain uses TRBV9 with TRBJ2-3; the D is unclear. CDR3 length: 15 residues. The V gene's germline CDR1 is SGDLS and CDR2 YYNGEE. V lost 4 bases, J lost 2 bases, and 14 bases lay in between. In DNA form, the CDR3 reads TGTGCCAGCAGCCCATGGAATGGCCACACAGATACGCAGTATTTT. This gives the protein CASSPWNGHTDTQYF.

This clone has just one count. The chain links TRBV6-5 to TRBJ2-1, with 12 bases identical to TRBD2. Trimming cost V 2 bases and J 9 bases; bases outside gene matches: 8. CDR3 length: 16 amino acids. CDR1 is MNHEY and CDR2 is SVGAGI in the germline V gene. The CDR3 nucleotides read TGTGCCAGCAGTTACCTAGCGGGAGGGGGGGAGGTTGAGCAGTTCTTC. This sequence encodes CASSYLAGGGEVEQFF.

The V and J genes are TRBV29-1 and TRBJ2-1; 7 bases agree with TRBD1. Germline values: CDR1 SQVTM, CDR2 ANQGSEA. V trimming: 3 bases; J trimming: 4 bases; junction bases outside the gene matches: 6. This CDR3 comprises 14 residues. CDR3 DNA: TGCAGCGTTGACGACAGGGTAAGATACAATGAGCAGTTCTTC. Translating gives CSVDDRVRYNEQFF.

As regards this clone: Other DNA sequences within the sample encode an identical CDR3. The chain joins TRBV9 to TRBJ2-7; D is possibly TRBD1 (5 bases). The CDR3 is 13 amino acids. CDR1 SGDLS and CDR2 YYNGEE come from the germline V gene. Trimming cost V 0 bases and J 6 bases, with 10 bases left between them. The CDR3, as DNA: TGTGCCAGCAGCGTAGTAACAGGTACCGAGCAGTACTTC. Translation: CASSVVTGTEQYF.